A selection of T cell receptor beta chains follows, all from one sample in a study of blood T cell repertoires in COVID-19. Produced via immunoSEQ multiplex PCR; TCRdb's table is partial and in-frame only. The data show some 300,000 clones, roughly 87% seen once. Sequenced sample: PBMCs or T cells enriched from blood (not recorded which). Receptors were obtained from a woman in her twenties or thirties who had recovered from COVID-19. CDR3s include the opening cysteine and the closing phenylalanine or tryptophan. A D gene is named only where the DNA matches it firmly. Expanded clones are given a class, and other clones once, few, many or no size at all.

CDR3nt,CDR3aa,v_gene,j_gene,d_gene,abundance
TGTGCCAGCAGCCACGAGGGGGTGAACTATGGCTACACCTTC,CASSHEGVNYGYTF,TRBV7-9,TRBJ1-2,NA,once
TGTGCCAGCAGTTACTTGGAGAACTATGGCTACACCTTC,CASSYLENYGYTF,TRBV6-5,TRBJ1-2,NA,NA
TGTGCCACCCTCCCTCTTGACCCGGAGCTCAACGTCCTGACTTTC,CATLPLDPELNVLTF,TRBV2,TRBJ2-6,NA,NA
TGTGCCCACGCCGCAGGGGATAATTCACCCCTCCACTTT,CAHAAGDNSPLHF,TRBV30,TRBJ1-6,NA,NA
TGTGCCAGCGGTAGAGTCGCGGGGAACACTGAAGCTTTCTTT,CASGRVAGNTEAFF,TRBV2,TRBJ1-1,NA,NA
TGTGCCAGCAGTATGTTCGGCGGGGGGGGGTCTGAGCAGTACTTC,CASSMFGGGGSEQYF,TRBV25-1,TRBJ2-7,TRBD2,NA
TGTGCCAGTAGTATCGGGGGGCGCGGATCGGACGAGCAGTACTTC,CASSIGGRGSDEQYF,TRBV19,TRBJ2-7,NA,NA
TGTGCCAGCACCCTAGGGGGACAAGGTGAAAAACTGTTTTTT,CASTLGGQGEKLFF,TRBV28,TRBJ1-4,NA,NA
TGTGCCACCAGCAGAGATCAGGGGCCGGATACGCAGTATTTT,CATSRDQGPDTQYF,TRBV15,TRBJ2-3,NA,NA
TGTGCCAGCAGTCTCGGGAGGCAACTTGAAGCTTTCTTT,CASSLGRQLEAFF,TRBV28,TRBJ1-1,NA,NA
TGTGCCAGCAGCAAGGGACAGAGCTCCTACAATGAGCAGTTCTTC,CASSKGQSSYNEQFF,TRBV7-2,TRBJ2-1,TRBD1,NA
TGTGCCAGCAGCCACGGTACCTATACAACTAATGAAAAACTGTTTTTT,CASSHGTYTTNEKLFF,TRBV11-2,TRBJ1-4,NA,NA
TGTGCCAGTAGTATGGGACTAGCGGTCTCCTACGAGCAGTACTTC,CASSMGLAVSYEQYF,TRBV19,TRBJ2-7,TRBD2,NA
TGCGCCAGCAGTCCCGGACTAGCGGTCTCCTACAATGAGCAGTTCTTC,CASSPGLAVSYNEQFF,TRBV5-1,TRBJ2-1,TRBD2,once
TGTGCCAGCAGTGAAGCAGAAGCGCCGGCATGGACAGATACGCAGTATTTT,CASSEAEAPAWTDTQYF,TRBV2,TRBJ2-3,NA,NA
TGCGCCAGCAGCCAAGTTTGGACAGGGGCCGGGACCCGCGTCTACGAGCAGTACTTC,CASSQVWTGAGTRVYEQYF,TRBV4-1,TRBJ2-7,TRBD1,once
TGCGCCAGCAGCCAAGATTTCACAGGGGGCTACTATGGCTACACCTTC,CASSQDFTGGYYGYTF,TRBV4-1,TRBJ1-2,TRBD1,NA
TGTGCCAGCACCGAAAGCCCAGGGGCCCTCGAAGCTTTCTTT,CASTESPGALEAFF,TRBV28,TRBJ1-1,NA,NA
TGTGCCAGCAGTGATGGGCTCGGGGTCGCTGAAGCTTTCTTT,CASSDGLGVAEAFF,TRBV2,TRBJ1-1,NA,NA
TGTGCCATCAGTGAGTCGTTGTGGCCTCTTTATGGCTACACCTTC,CAISESLWPLYGYTF,TRBV10-3,TRBJ1-2,NA,NA
TGTGCCAGCAGCCAAGATTTTGGGGGAGGCACTGAAGCTTTCTTT,CASSQDFGGGTEAFF,TRBV3-1/TRBV3-2,TRBJ1-1,NA,few
TGTGCCAGCAGACGGACAGGTTACAATGAGCAGTTCTTC,CASRRTGYNEQFF,TRBV6-5,TRBJ2-1,TRBD1,NA
TGTGCCACCAGCAGAGGAGGTAGCAATCAGCCCCAGCATTTT,CATSRGGSNQPQHF,TRBV15,TRBJ1-5,NA,NA
TGTGCCAGCAGGGCAGACAGGTTTCGCTATGGCTACACCTTC,CASRADRFRYGYTF,TRBV28,TRBJ1-2,NA,once
TGTGCCTGGAGCCACGGGACTAGCGGACAGACCCAGTACTTC,CAWSHGTSGQTQYF,TRBV30,TRBJ2-5,TRBD2,NA
TGTGCCAGCAGTCAGGGCGTGAACACTGAAGCTTTCTTT,CASSQGVNTEAFF,TRBV11-2,TRBJ1-1,NA,NA
TGTGCCAGCAGCACCGGGACAGGCCATTCACCCCTCCACTTT,CASSTGTGHSPLHF,TRBV9,TRBJ1-6,TRBD1,NA
TGTGCCAGCAGCTTGGTGGACAGATCCTACAATGAGCAGTTCTTC,CASSLVDRSYNEQFF,TRBV5-4,TRBJ2-1,NA,NA
TGCAGCGTTTTTATTTTTCGGACAGGGGGCACAGATACGCAGTATTTT,CSVFIFRTGGTDTQYF,TRBV29-1,TRBJ2-3,TRBD1,NA
TGCGCCAGCAGCCAGGCCGGGACAGCCTATGGCTACACCTTC,CASSQAGTAYGYTF,TRBV4-1,TRBJ1-2,TRBD1,NA
TGCAGCGTTGACCAGGCAGGGGGTGAGACCCAGTACTTC,CSVDQAGGETQYF,TRBV29-1,TRBJ2-5,TRBD1,NA
TGTGCCAGCAGGTTGACAGGGGTTAACACCATATATTTT,CASRLTGVNTIYF,TRBV3-1/TRBV3-2,TRBJ1-3,TRBD1,NA
TGTGCCTGGAACAAAGGGGGATCACCCCTCCACTTT,CAWNKGGSPLHF,TRBV30,TRBJ1-6,NA,NA
TGTGCCAGTAGGTTACTTGGGAACACTGAAGCTTTCTTT,CASRLLGNTEAFF,TRBV19,TRBJ1-1,NA,NA
TGTGCCATTATGGGGGACAGCACTAACTATGGCTACACCTTC,CAIMGDSTNYGYTF,TRBV6-5,TRBJ1-2,TRBD1,NA
TGTGCCAGCAGCGGGCCTTCCGGGACAGGGAACCCCTACGAGCAGTACTTC,CASSGPSGTGNPYEQYF,TRBV9,TRBJ2-7,TRBD1,NA
TGCAGCGTTTCTATGCGTCCAGGGGGCGAGCAGTACTTC,CSVSMRPGGEQYF,TRBV29-1,TRBJ2-7,TRBD1,NA
TGTGCCAGCAGGAACCAGGGTCATGAGCAGTTCTTC,CASRNQGHEQFF,TRBV6-5,TRBJ2-1,NA,NA
TGCGCCAGCAGCTCAAATACCGGGACAGGGGTATACAATGAGCAGTTCTTC,CASSSNTGTGVYNEQFF,TRBV5-1,TRBJ2-1,TRBD1,NA
TGTGCCATCAGCCTGGACAGGAGCTCTGGAAACACCATATATTTT,CAISLDRSSGNTIYF,TRBV10-3,TRBJ1-3,TRBD1,NA
TGTGCCAGTGCGTCGGGACTAGCGGAAGATGAGCAGTTCTTC,CASASGLAEDEQFF,TRBV15,TRBJ2-1,TRBD2,few
TGTGCCAGCAGTGGGATACAGGGGGCCACTGAAGCTTTCTTT,CASSGIQGATEAFF,TRBV25-1,TRBJ1-1,TRBD1,once
TGCAGCGTTGTAGGACAGCAAGGGTCCTACAATGAGCAGTTCTTC,CSVVGQQGSYNEQFF,TRBV29-1,TRBJ2-1,NA,NA
TGTGCCACCAGCAGGGACAGGGGGCACTATGGCTACACCTTC,CATSRDRGHYGYTF,TRBV15,TRBJ1-2,TRBD1,NA
TGTGCCAGCAGCCCCGTTGGCGGGGGACTCAGGAATGAGCAGTTCTTC,CASSPVGGGLRNEQFF,TRBV11-2,TRBJ2-1,TRBD2,NA
TGTGCCAGTGTCCGGAACACTGAAGCTTTCTTT,CASVRNTEAFF,TRBV6-5,TRBJ1-1,NA,few
TGTGCCAGCAGCTTGGGGGGGAACACCGGGGAGCTGTTTTTT,CASSLGGNTGELFF,TRBV7-2,TRBJ2-2,NA,NA
TGTGCCAGCAGAGAAACAGGGGCTCAGCCCCAGCATTTT,CASRETGAQPQHF,TRBV6-6,TRBJ1-5,TRBD1,NA
TGTGCCAGCAGTCCAATCGTTGGACAGGGAGGCTATGGCTACACCTTC,CASSPIVGQGGYGYTF,TRBV27,TRBJ1-2,TRBD1,few
TGCAGCGTGGGAACAGGGGTGAACACTGAAGCTTTCTTT,CSVGTGVNTEAFF,TRBV29-1,TRBJ1-1,TRBD1,few
TGTGCCAGCAGTGGGACAGTTCAGCCCCAGCATTTT,CASSGTVQPQHF,TRBV2,TRBJ1-5,NA,NA
TGTGCCAGCAGTTACCACGGACAGGGCCATAATTCACCCCTCCACTTT,CASSYHGQGHNSPLHF,TRBV6-5,TRBJ1-6,TRBD1,NA
TGTGCCAGCAGTTACTCACAGGGGGGAAATAGCAATCAGCCCCAGCATTTT,CASSYSQGGNSNQPQHF,TRBV6-2/TRBV6-3,TRBJ1-5,TRBD1,NA
TGTGCCAGCAGCTTAGCGGCGGGGGGTGGCAATGAGCAGTTCTTC,CASSLAAGGGNEQFF,TRBV7-6,TRBJ2-1,TRBD2,NA
TGTGCCAGCAGTTACTCGAGAGGGAACAATGAGCAGTTCTTC,CASSYSRGNNEQFF,TRBV6-5,TRBJ2-1,NA,NA
TGTGCCACCGAGCTGACAGGGTCTGGAAACACCATATATTTT,CATELTGSGNTIYF,TRBV6-5,TRBJ1-3,TRBD1,NA
TGTGCCAGCAGGGTAACAGGGTCCTATGGCTACACCTTC,CASRVTGSYGYTF,TRBV5-8,TRBJ1-2,NA,NA
TGTGCCAGTAGTATGGCCGGACAGGGGGCGTCGCGGGAAAAACTGTTTTTT,CASSMAGQGASREKLFF,TRBV19,TRBJ1-4,TRBD1,NA